Each of the 29 T cell receptor beta chains below was sequenced from the same sample in a study of T-cell memory formation after mild COVID-19. TCRdb reanalysed the 5' RACE reads using MiXCR and keeps one entry per CDR3 protein. The profile covers more than 250,000 distinct CDR3 sequences, with around 15% appearing a single time and roughly a fifth taken by the ten largest. The specimen sequenced was PBMCs or a T cell subset sorted from them (not recorded which). These receptors came from a man younger than 35 who had mild COVID-19 (a few samples of this study predate the infection). Cell type and time point are not known.

This clonotype was counted at least ten times. This sequence joins TRBV12-3 or TRBV12-4 and TRBJ1-6, with D uncertain. Trimming left V 6 bases short and J 9 bases short, with 15 bases between. CDR3 length: 14 residues. The DNA of the CDR3 is TGTGCCAGCAGACACGACCGATCGGGTTCACCCCTCCACTTT. It is translated as CASRHDRSGSPLHF.

The table lists this clonotype with a few counts. The V and J genes are TRBV4-3 and TRBJ1-1; 7 bases are shared with TRBD1. V was clipped by 1 base and J by 11 bases; unmatched bases: 10. CDR1 is LGHNA and CDR2 is YSLEER in the germline V gene. The length of the CDR3 is 14 residues. The DNA of the CDR3 is TGCGCCAGCAGCCAAGTAGGAGGGGGCAGGATGGCTTTCTTT. Amino acids: CASSQVGGGRMAFF.

This clonotype has just a few counts. V and J are TRBV7-9 and TRBJ2-6; TRBD1 aligns across 12 bases. The CDR3 length is 18 residues. In germline, CDR1 is SEHNR, CDR2 FQNEAQ (reference sequence). V was pared by 6 bases and J by 1 base, with 7 bases of the junction left unmatched. CDR3 in DNA: TGTGCCAGCAGGGGACAGGGGGCAACTTGGTCTGGGGCCAACGTCCTGACTTTC. It translates to CASRGQGATWSGANVLTF.

V gene TRBV9 combines with J gene TRBJ2-3; no clear D. V gave up 0 bases and J gave up 0 bases, with 8 bases separating them. CDR1 and CDR2 from the germline V gene are SGDLS and YYNGEE. This CDR3 spans 15 amino acids. The DNA for the CDR3 is TGTGCCAGCAGCGTAGACACAGTAAGCACAGATACGCAGTATTTT. Translated, it gives CASSVDTVSTDTQYF.

The sample holds a few counts of this clonotype. The gene calls are TRBV28 and TRBJ2-2; D unclear. CDR3 length equals 15 residues. Looked up from germline, CDR1 is MDHEN and CDR2 is SYDVKM. V shed 3 bases and J shed 3 bases, with 11 bases lying between them. CDR3 bases: TGTGCCAGCAGTTTTGTGCGGCACGACACCGGGGAGCTGTTTTTT. Amino acids: CASSFVRHDTGELFF.

As for this clonotype: Being one base from a much bigger clone, this may be a read error. The CDR3 reads CASSGTPHTEQFF. The CDR3 DNA sequence: TGTGCCAGCAGCGGGACACCCCACACTGAGCAGTTCTTC. The V call is TRBV6-6, the J call TRBJ2-1; TRBD1 might be the D (6 bases). Deletions cut 6 bases from V and 9 bases from J, with 15 bases between. CDR1 MNHNY and CDR2 SVGAGI come from the germline V gene (reference sequence). The CDR3 consists of 13 residues.

This clonotype showed up just a few times. This chain connects TRBV5-1 to TRBJ1-2; perhaps TRBD1 as D (5 bases). This CDR3 spans 17 amino acids. CDR1 is SGHRS, CDR2 YFSETQ, per germline. V lost 0 bases to trimming and J lost 5 bases, with 20 bases between them. The chain's CDR3 is CASSLAGATGQQYGYTF. The CDR3 coding sequence is TGCGCCAGCAGCTTGGCCGGCGCGACGGGGCAGCAATATGGCTACACCTTC. Full variable domain (rest looked up from reference TRBV5-1 and TRBJ1-2): KAGVTQTPRYLIKTRGQQVTLSCSPISGHRSVSWYQQTPGQGLQFLFEYFSETQRNKGNFPGRFSGRQFSNSRSEMNVSTLELGDSALYLCASSLAGATGQQYGYTFGSGTRLTVV.

This clonotype was detected only a few times. J is TRBJ1-1 and V is TRBV10-1, with D unclear. Germline CDR1 is WNHNN and CDR2 is SYGVQD (reference sequence). Deletions cut 2 bases from V and 1 base from J, with 8 bases between. This CDR3 is built from 14 residues. CDR3 nucleotide sequence: TGCGCCAGCAGTGAGAGTACGGCGAACACTGAAGCTTTCTTT. Translating gives CASSESTANTEAFF.

The chain uses TRBV7-2 and TRBJ1-6, with a weak D call TRBD1 (5 bases). The CDR3 has 15 residues. V gave up 6 bases and J gave up 8 bases, with 17 bases separating them. Germline V gives CDR1 SGHTA, CDR2 FQGNSA. This chain's CDR3 is CASRPPGRPHSPLHF. CDR3 nucleotides: TGTGCCAGCAGGCCACCGGGGCGGCCCCATTCACCCCTCCACTTT.

The chain combines TRBV7-3 with TRBJ1-1; TRBD1 is a possible D gene (6 bases). This CDR3 has 14 amino acids. CDR1 and CDR2 (germline): SGHTA, FQGTGA. V dropped 2 bases and J dropped 4 bases, with 11 bases sitting between them. This chain's CDR3 is CASSLYRVSTEAFF. The CDR3 coding sequence is TGTGCCAGCAGCTTATACAGGGTGAGCACTGAAGCTTTCTTT.

DNA of the CDR3: TGTGCCAGCTGGACAGGGGATGGTCAGCCCCAGCATTTT. Translation: CASWTGDGQPQHF. The V call is TRBV18, the J call TRBJ1-5; 9 bases line up with TRBD1. In germline, CDR1 is KGHSH, CDR2 LQKENI. The length of the CDR3 is 13 residues. J lost 6 bases, V lost 7 bases, and 4 bases had no gene match.

This clonotype was seen ten or more times. The chain links TRBV5-1 to TRBJ1-5; the D is unclear. Germline CDR1 SGHRS, CDR2 YFSETQ. Trimming left V 0 bases short and J 5 bases short, with 12 bases between. The length of the CDR3 is 15 residues. The CDR3: CASSLEGSGDQPQHF. CDR3 in DNA: TGCGCCAGCAGCTTGGAGGGTTCCGGGGATCAGCCCCAGCATTTT.

This clonotype was seen more than once but under ten times. J is TRBJ1-1 and V is TRBV7-6; TRBD1 matches at 7 bases. Germline loops: CDR1 SGHVS, CDR2 FNYEAQ. Losses at the gene ends were 5 bases for V and 3 bases for J; bases not matched to a gene: 21. The CDR3 is made up of 19 amino acids. The CDR3 sequence is CASSKLGTVSFGSHTEAFF. The CDR3 coding sequence is TGTGCCAGCAGCAAACTAGGGACAGTAAGTTTCGGGAGTCACACTGAAGCTTTCTTT.

The chain links TRBV28 to TRBJ1-1; D gene unclear. The CDR3 has 12 residues. Germline loops: CDR1 MDHEN, CDR2 SYDVKM. The ends were cut back, 2 bases at V and 7 bases at J, with 8 bases in the middle. The CDR3 DNA is TGTGCCAGCAGTTTAAGGAGTTTTGAAGCTTTCTTT. As protein: CASSLRSFEAFF.

This clonotype was picked up a small number of times. V gene TRBV9 combines with J gene TRBJ2-1; 8 bases are shared with TRBD2. The germline V gene encodes CDR1 SGDLS and CDR2 YYNGEE. The CDR3 runs 17 residues. J lost 2 bases, V lost 3 bases, and 10 bases had no gene match. CDR3 DNA: TGTGCCAGCAGCGCAGAGAATACGGGGGGGCCCTACAATGAGCAGTTCTTC. It codes for CASSAENTGGPYNEQFF.

The genes are TRBV18 and TRBJ2-5; D not resolved. Trimming left V 1 base short and J 5 bases short, with 11 bases between. CDR1 is KGHSH and CDR2 is LQKENI in the germline V gene. The CDR3 contains 14 residues. CDR3 loop: CASSPLDARETQYF. The CDR3, as DNA: TGTGCCAGCTCACCACTCGATGCGAGGGAGACCCAGTACTTC.

This clonotype was counted between two and nine times. The CDR3 protein is CASSNGPGTYYEQYF. In DNA form, the CDR3 reads TGCGCCAGCAGCAATGGACCCGGGACCTACTACGAGCAGTACTTC. This rearrangement joins TRBV5-1 to TRBJ2-7; D is perhaps TRBD1 or TRBD2 (5 bases each). This CDR3 is built from 15 residues. The V end was cut by 4 bases, the J end by 3 bases, with 17 bases between. The V gene's germline CDR1 is SGHRS and CDR2 YFSETQ.

The genes are TRBV30 and TRBJ2-7; no reliable D call. The CDR3 consists of 17 residues. The V and J ends lost 2 bases and 1 base respectively, with 21 bases between them. Germline CDR1 reads GTSNPN; CDR2 reads SVGIG (reference sequence). Written as DNA, the CDR3 is TGTGCCTGGAGTCATGGGGTTTGGGGTCCAGATTCCTACGAGCAGTACGTC. Its translation: CAWSHGVWGPDSYEQYV.

The chain couples TRBV7-8 to TRBJ2-3; 15 bases align to TRBD2. The CDR3 is 16 amino acids. Per germline, CDR1 SGHVS and CDR2 FQNEAQ. The V and J ends lost 1 base and 9 bases, in that order; junction bases with no gene match: 5. The CDR3 loop reads CASSLGTSGGAGTQYF. The CDR3 region has the DNA TGTGCCAGCAGCTTAGGGACTAGCGGGGGGGCCGGGACGCAGTATTTT. The full variable domain, its missing parts supplied by reference TRBV7-8 and TRBJ2-3, is GAGVSQSPRYKVAKRGQDVALRCDPISGHVSLFWYQQALGQGPEFLTYFQNEAQLDKSGLPSDRFFAERPEGSVSTLKIQRTQQEDSAVYLCASSLGTSGGAGTQYFGPGTRLTVL.

This chain joins TRBV29-1 and TRBJ1-5, with D unresolved. Germline V gives CDR1 SQVTM, CDR2 ANQGSEA. V was trimmed by 1 base and J by 6 bases, leaving 10 bases between them. The CDR3 loop spans 13 amino acids. CDR3: CSVEVSRGQPQHF. The CDR3 bases are TGCAGCGTTGAAGTCTCTCGAGGTCAGCCCCAGCATTTT.

This clonotype was counted between two and nine times. The chain recombines TRBV6-6 with TRBJ1-6; 10 nucleotides align to TRBD1. The trim removed 3 bases at V and 10 bases at J, leaving 6 bases unmatched. This CDR3 has 15 amino acids. Germline V CDR1 and CDR2: MNHNY, SVGAGI (reference sequence). The CDR3 protein is CASSYGGTGDSPLHF. In DNA form, the CDR3 reads TGTGCCAGCAGTTATGGAGGGACAGGGGACTCACCCCTCCACTTT.

The chain uses TRBV21-1 and TRBJ1-2. TRBV21-1 is classified as a pseudogene. The CDR3 is 14 residues long. In DNA form, the CDR3 reads TGTGCCAGCAGCAAATTCGGCAGGGTGGATGGCTACACCTTC. As protein: CASSKFGRVDGYTF.

This clonotype was seen a few times. The chain joins TRBV6-2 or TRBV6-3 to TRBJ2-4; possibly TRBD1 for D (6 bases). This CDR3 has 13 residues. Looked up from germline, CDR1 is MNHEY and CDR2 is SVGEGT. Deletions cut 6 bases from V and 6 bases from J, with 12 bases between. CDR3 region: CASRIQQGNIQYF. The CDR3 coding sequence is TGTGCCAGCAGGATTCAACAGGGAAACATTCAGTACTTC.

In this sample, this clonotype turned up once. V is TRBV7-2 and J is TRBJ1-2, with 9 bases lining up with TRBD1. This CDR3 spans 15 amino acids. The germline gives CDR1 SGHTA, CDR2 FQGNSA. The J segment lost 8 bases and the V segment lost 5 bases, leaving 12 bases of the junction unmatched. The CDR3 loop reads CASSVDRGQSRGYTF. In DNA, the CDR3 is TGTGCCAGCAGCGTGGACAGGGGTCAGAGTCGAGGCTACACCTTC.

The rearrangement uses TRBV20-1 and TRBJ2-2, with 8 bases aligning to TRBD2. V was clipped by 1 base and J by 0 bases; unmatched bases: 7. The length of the CDR3 is 17 residues. The V gene's germline CDR1 is DFQATT and CDR2 SNEGSKA (reference sequence). CDR3 nucleotides: TGCAGTGCTAGAGTTTATGAAGCGGGGGCGAACACCGGGGAGCTGTTTTTT. Its translation is CSARVYEAGANTGELFF.

This clonotype was counted a few times. The chain uses TRBV29-1 and TRBJ2-7; the D gene could be TRBD1 or TRBD2 (5 bases each). CDR3 size: 14 residues. V was cut by 6 bases and J by 7 bases, with 22 bases left in between. Germline V gives CDR1 SQVTM, CDR2 ANQGSEA. The CDR3 region has the DNA TGCAGCGTCCGTCTCGAGGGGACCAAGGTGGAGCAGTACTTC. Translating it yields CSVRLEGTKVEQYF.

Regarding this clonotype: Germline is not matched at one junction end, which may reflect a read error. This chain links TRBV12-3 or TRBV12-4 with TRBJ2-1; possible D gene TRBD1, 7 bases. The CDR3 consists of 15 residues. CDR3 sequence reads: CASRLAGGPYNEQFF. In DNA form, the CDR3 reads TGTGCCAGCAGATTAGCAGGGGGGCCTTACAATGAGCAGTTCTTC.

The rearrangement uses TRBV7-9 and TRBJ1-2; the D gene is possibly TRBD1 (6 bases). Germline V lookup: CDR1 SEHNR, CDR2 FQNEAQ (reference sequence). The CDR3 totals 16 residues. Between the trimmed V and J ends, which lost 3 bases and 2 bases, there was a span of 16 bases. The CDR3 DNA is TGTGCCAGCAGCTTGGTTCCAGGGGTGGTGAACTATGGCTACACCTTC. This sequence encodes CASSLVPGVVNYGYTF.

This clonotype was counted a few times. The rearrangement uses TRBV4-3 and TRBJ2-7; D not resolved. The CDR3 is 15 residues long. The germline V gene encodes CDR1 LGHNA and CDR2 YSLEER. Trimming cost V 1 base and J 4 bases, with 14 bases left between them. The DNA of the CDR3 is TGCGCCAGCAGCCAAGCCGTCGTTGGGAATTACGAGCAGTACTTC. It codes for CASSQAVVGNYEQYF.